These T cell receptor beta chains were read from a single sample in a study of spatial heterogeneity in lung cancer. TCRdb re-called the 5' RACE reads with MiXCR, one entry per CDR3 protein. The table shows under 150,000 distinct CDR3 sequences, with roughly an eighth occurring only once. This specimen was PBMCs, taken at follow-up. Source of these receptors: a male donor with early-stage non-small cell lung cancer. Each CDR3 is given with its conserved first and last residue. A D gene is named only where the DNA matches it firmly. Clone size, where shown, is once, few, many, or a class for clones that have expanded.

clone size | J gene | V gene | D gene | CDR3 DNA | CDR3 protein
- | TRBJ1-5 | TRBV18 | - | TGTGCCAGCTCACCACCTTTGCGTCAGCCCCAGCATTTT | CASSPPLRQPQHF
- | TRBJ2-1 | TRBV7-8 | TRBD2 | TGTGCCAGCAGCTCCTCTCGCCTAGCGGGGGCAGGGAATGAGCAGTTCTTC | CASSSSRLAGAGNEQFF
few | TRBJ2-5 | TRBV4-2 | - | TGTGCCAGCAGCCAAGATCCAGAGGGCGAGGAGACCCAGTACTTC | CASSQDPEGEETQYF
- | TRBJ2-7 | TRBV20-1 | TRBD2 | TGCAGTGCCGAGCGGGGGGGCCTCTACGAGCAGTACTTC | CSAERGGLYEQYF
many | TRBJ2-7 | TRBV10-3 | - | TGTGCCATGGCCCCCGCAGGGAGAGCCGAGCAGTACTTC | CAMAPAGRAEQYF
- | TRBJ2-5 | TRBV4-1 | TRBD2 | TGCGCCAGCAGCCCCCGGGGGGAACCTCAAGAGACCCAGTACTTC | CASSPRGEPQETQYF
- | TRBJ2-3 | TRBV5-1 | TRBD2 | TGCGCCAGCAGCTTGGACAGCGGGGGGGCCGATACGCAGTATTTT | CASSLDSGGADTQYF
- | TRBJ2-7 | TRBV7-9 | - | TGTGCCAGCAGCTCTCTAAGCCCGGACTCACTTTCCTACGAGCAGTACTTC | CASSSLSPDSLSYEQYF
- | TRBJ2-1 | TRBV5-1 | - | TGCGCCAGCAACTCCGGGACTCAAAAGAATGAGCAGTTCTTC | CASNSGTQKNEQFF
few | TRBJ2-1 | TRBV5-6 | - | TGTGCCAGCAGCCCGGTCTGGGGGATCTACAATGAGCAGTTCTTC | CASSPVWGIYNEQFF
many | TRBJ1-5 | TRBV12-3/TRBV12-4 | TRBD1 | TGTGCCAGCACTCCTGGACAGGGGGCTCAGCCCCAGCATTTT | CASTPGQGAQPQHF
- | TRBJ1-5 | TRBV28 | - | TGTGCCAGCACCCGACAACAGGGCAATCAGCCCCGGCATTTT | CASTRQQGNQPRHF
many | TRBJ1-6 | TRBV20-1 | TRBD1 | TGCAGTGCTAGAATGAAGGGGGCGGTACATCATTCACCCCTCCACTTT | CSARMKGAVHHSPLHF
few | TRBJ2-1 | TRBV29-1 | TRBD2 | TGCAGCGCACCCCGGACTAGCGGGGGGACAGGGAATGAGCAGTTCTTC | CSAPRTSGGTGNEQFF
few | TRBJ2-3 | TRBV20-1 | - | TGCAGTGCCCCCCATCGACTTAGCAGAGATACGCAGTATTTT | CSAPHRLSRDTQYF
few | TRBJ1-6 | TRBV2 | - | TGTGCCAGCAGAACAGGGAGCGGTAATTCACCCCTCCACTTT | CASRTGSGNSPLHF
many | TRBJ2-5 | TRBV29-1 | - | TGCAGCGCCCGGGGGCCTGGGGAGACCCAGTACTTC | CSARGPGETQYF
many | TRBJ1-6 | TRBV5-1 | - | TGCGCCAGCAGCTTGACCTGGAACTATAATTCACCCCTCCACTTT | CASSLTWNYNSPLHF
- | TRBJ2-7 | TRBV4-2 | - | TGTGCCAGCAGCCCGCAGTCAGCCCTTCGCCCCGAGCAGTACTTC | CASSPQSALRPEQYF
- | TRBJ1-1 | TRBV30 | TRBD1 | TGTGCCTGGAGGGGGGACAGGAAGAACACTGAAGCTTTCTTT | CAWRGDRKNTEAFF
many | TRBJ1-6 | TRBV15 | TRBD1 | TGTGCCACCAGCCTACGTAGGACAGGAAATTCACCCCTCCACTTT | CATSLRRTGNSPLHF
- | TRBJ1-5 | TRBV12-3/TRBV12-4 | - | TGTGCCAGCAGTTTGAGCAGGGTAGGGCAGCCCCAGCATTTT | CASSLSRVGQPQHF
few | TRBJ2-1 | TRBV5-1 | - | TGCGCCAGCAGCTTGGGGTCCCAGTCTAGCTCCTACAATGAGCAGTTCTTC | CASSLGSQSSSYNEQFF
few | TRBJ1-5 | TRBV10-3 | - | TGTGCCATCACTCCGGACACGGGGCAGACCCAGCATTTT | CAITPDTGQTQHF
few | TRBJ1-2 | TRBV2 | - | TGTGCCGAAGAGGCCGGACTGAGAATGAGCTACACCTTC | CAEEAGLRMSYTF
- | TRBJ2-1 | TRBV5-1 | TRBD1 | TGCGCCAGCAGCTCAACAGGGGAGAGCTCCTACAATGAGCAGTTCTTC | CASSSTGESSYNEQFF
- | TRBJ2-5 | TRBV20-1 | - | TGCAGTGCCCCCCGCAGAAGCGGCTCTCTCGGGGTGACCCAGTACTTC | CSAPRRSGSLGVTQYF
few | TRBJ2-1 | TRBV5-1 | TRBD2 | TGCGCCAGCAGCCTGGGGGACTACTACAATGAGCAGTTCTTC | CASSLGDYYNEQFF
- | TRBJ2-7 | TRBV20-1 | TRBD1 | TGCAGTGCTCCGGACAGGGGGCCCCCCTACGAGCAGTACTTC | CSAPDRGPPYEQYF
few | TRBJ2-3 | TRBV21-1 | - | TGTGCCAGCCATGGAGGGACAGGGCAGGACACAGATACGCAGTATTTT | CASHGGTGQDTDTQYF
few | TRBJ1-2 | TRBV5-6 | - | TGTGCCAGCAGCCCCCGTACAGGGCTTGACTATGGCTACACCTTC | CASSPRTGLDYGYTF
- | TRBJ1-1 | TRBV18 | TRBD1 | TGTGCCAGCTCACTTCGGACAGGGGGTATGAACACTGAAGCTTTCTTT | CASSLRTGGMNTEAFF
many | TRBJ2-3 | TRBV28 | - | TGTGCCAGCACCTCCGGACAGCTTCCCATAGATACGCAGTATTTT | CASTSGQLPIDTQYF
- | TRBJ2-5 | TRBV5-6 | TRBD2 | TGTGCCAGCAGCTCAGATAGCGGGGGGTTTTGGAGGGAGACCCAGTACTTC | CASSSDSGGFWRETQYF
- | TRBJ1-2 | TRBV12-3/TRBV12-4 | - | TGTGCCAGCAGTTTAGGGAATGGCTATGGCTACACCTTC | CASSLGNGYGYTF
- | TRBJ2-1 | TRBV12-3/TRBV12-4 | - | TGTGCCAGCAGTTTCCGCCAGGGGTACAATGAGCAGTTCTTC | CASSFRQGYNEQFF
few | TRBJ1-2 | TRBV27 | - | TGTGCCAGCAGTTTAGGGGCAGGGTCTGGCTACACCTTC | CASSLGAGSGYTF
many | TRBJ2-2 | TRBV18 | - | TGTGCCAGCTCACCACCTAATGTTATCACCGGGGAGCTGTTTTTT | CASSPPNVITGELFF
few | TRBJ1-2 | TRBV28 | TRBD1 | TGTGCCAGCAGTCCCACCTCCGGGACAGGGACTGGGTATGGCTACACCTTC | CASSPTSGTGTGYGYTF
many | TRBJ2-6 | TRBV5-1 | - | TGCGCCAGCAGCTTGGACCTCTCTGGGGCCAACGTCCTGACTTTC | CASSLDLSGANVLTF
many | TRBJ1-1 | TRBV20-1 | - | TGCAGTGCTGAGGCTGGAAGCACTGAAGCTTTCTTT | CSAEAGSTEAFF
many | TRBJ2-1 | TRBV6-2/TRBV6-3 | TRBD1 | TGTGCCAGCAGTGACAGGGGTCGGTCCTACAATGAGCAGTTCTTC | CASSDRGRSYNEQFF
few | TRBJ2-3 | TRBV18 | - | TGTGCCAGCTCACCCGGAACCCTGGGGTTCGATACGCAGTATTTT | CASSPGTLGFDTQYF
many | TRBJ1-2 | TRBV5-1 | TRBD1 | TGCGCCAGCAGCTTGCCTTGGACAGGGGGCCTTGGCGGCTACACCTTC | CASSLPWTGGLGGYTF
- | TRBJ2-5 | TRBV2 | - | TGTGCCAGCATCACCGGACTCAAAGCCCTCCAAGAGACCCAGTACTTC | CASITGLKALQETQYF
many | TRBJ1-5 | TRBV27 | - | TGTGCCAGCAGTGCAGGGAGCAGTGGCAATCAGCCCCAGCATTTT | CASSAGSSGNQPQHF
few | TRBJ2-7 | TRBV5-4 | TRBD1 | TGTGCCAGCACTCGCCGGGACAGGGGGCCCTACGAGCAGTACTTC | CASTRRDRGPYEQYF
many | TRBJ2-7 | TRBV9 | - | TGTGCCAGCAGCGTAGAGGGGCGGTCCTACGAGCAGTACTTC | CASSVEGRSYEQYF
many | TRBJ2-7 | TRBV19 | - | TGTGCCAGCTCACGGGGCGGATCGGGCTACGAGCAGTACTTC | CASSRGGSGYEQYF
many | TRBJ2-3 | TRBV7-3 | - | TGTGCCAGCAGCTTAAGCGGGCGAAGCACAGATACGCAGTATTTT | CASSLSGRSTDTQYF
few | TRBJ1-5 | TRBV7-8 | - | TGTGCCAGCAGCCCTAAGGACAGTTATAGCAATCAGCCCCAGCATTTT | CASSPKDSYSNQPQHF
- | TRBJ1-1 | TRBV7-9 | - | TGTGCCAGCAGCTTAGATTTGGGTACTGAAGCTTTCTTT | CASSLDLGTEAFF
- | TRBJ2-7 | TRBV3-1 | - | TGTGCCAGCAGCGATAGGACGTCGAGCTCCTACGAGCAGTACTTC | CASSDRTSSSYEQYF